These 23 T cell receptor beta chains came from one sample sequenced in a study of CD8 T cells in Susac syndrome. RNA totalling about 0.5 to 1 ug underwent reverse transcription with random hexamers. TCRdb itself ran the immunoSEQ multiplex PCR reads through MiXCR, one entry per CDR3 protein. The sample includes about 290,000 distinct CDR3 sequences, roughly 85% of them seen just once. The specimen was CD8+ T cells from PBMCs. All receptors derive from a human donor with multiple sclerosis.

V usage is TRBV7-9 and J usage is TRBJ2-4; perhaps TRBD2 as D (5 bases). The CDR3 extends over 10 amino acids. CDR1 is SEHNR and CDR2 is FQNEAQ in the germline V gene (reference sequence). Deletions cut 8 bases from V and 13 bases from J, with 12 bases between. CDR3 sequence: CASPGGFQYF. As DNA, the CDR3 is TGTGCCAGCCCCGGCGGGTTCCAGTACTTC.

This clonotype has just a few counts. V gene TRBV4-1 combines with J gene TRBJ1-3; 7 bases match TRBD1. CDR1 is MGHRA and CDR2 is YSYEKL in the germline V gene. V lost 4 bases and J lost 1; bases outside the gene matches: 7. The CDR3 is made up of 16 amino acids. CDR3 DNA sequence: TGCGCCAGCAGCCCTGGCAGGGGGAAATCTGGAAACACCATATATTTT. This sequence encodes CASSPGRGKSGNTIYF.

The chain couples TRBV2 to TRBJ2-3, with a weak D call TRBD2 (6 bases). Germline V CDR1 and CDR2: SNHLY, FYNNEI. The CDR3 extends over 13 amino acids. The V end was cut by 7 bases, the J end by 1 base, with 9 bases between. The CDR3 DNA follows: TGTGCCAGCATTAAGCGGGGCACAGATACGCAGTATTTT. The encoded protein is CASIKRGTDTQYF.

V gene TRBV29-1 combines with J gene TRBJ2-3, with 11 positions matching TRBD1. Trimming cost V 6 bases and J 4 bases; bases outside gene matches: 6. CDR1 and CDR2 (germline): SQVTM, ANQGSEA. This CDR3 spans 14 amino acids. This CDR3 reads CSVSGTGGSDTQYF. The CDR3 nucleotides read TGCAGCGTGTCCGGGACAGGGGGATCAGATACGCAGTATTTT.

The chain joins TRBV20-1 to TRBJ1-4; 9 bases are shared with TRBD1. The CDR3 is made up of 16 amino acids. Germline CDR1 DFQATT, CDR2 SNEGSKA (reference sequence). After removal of 6 bases from V and 4 bases from J, the junction contained 12 bases not matched to a gene. The CDR3 bases are TGCAGTGCAACAAATGACAGGGGGATAGATAATGAAAAACTGTTTTTT. This sequence encodes CSATNDRGIDNEKLFF.

The rearrangement joins TRBV5-6 to TRBJ2-7; no clear D. V was clipped by 4 bases and J by 2 bases, with 10 bases between them. The CDR3 is 13 amino acids. The germline V gene encodes CDR1 SGHDT and CDR2 YYEEEE. In DNA form, the CDR3 reads TGTGCCAGCAGCCAGGACGGAACCTACGAGCAGTACTTC. This gives the protein CASSQDGTYEQYF.

V usage is TRBV6-5 and J usage is TRBJ2-3; 7 nucleotides align to TRBD2. CDR1 and CDR2 (germline): MNHEY, SVGAGI. There are 16 residues in the CDR3. V lost 2 bases and J lost 2; bases outside the gene matches: 7. CDR3 sequence (DNA): TGTGCCAGCAGTTACCTTCTAGCGGATTCCACAGATACGCAGTATTTT. This codes for CASSYLLADSTDTQYF.

The chain carries TRBV30 and TRBJ1-5; maybe TRBD1 (5 bases). The germline V and J ends were trimmed by 4 bases and 1 base, with 14 bases remaining between them. Germline-derived CDR1 and CDR2 are GTSNPN and SVGIG (reference sequence). The CDR3 contains 15 residues. The CDR3 sequence is CAWNEGVGSNQPQHF. The CDR3, as DNA: TGTGCCTGGAACGAAGGGGTTGGAAGCAATCAGCCCCAGCATTTT.

This chain uses TRBV29-1 with TRBJ2-7; D is possibly TRBD2 (6 bases). V dropped 7 bases and J dropped 0 bases, with 13 bases sitting between them. CDR1 is SQVTM, CDR2 ANQGSEA, per germline. This CDR3 is built from 13 residues. CDR3 DNA sequence: TGCAGCGCTTCAGCCGGGAGCTCCTACGAGCAGTACTTC. This sequence encodes CSASAGSSYEQYF.

This chain joins TRBV27 and TRBJ1-5; TRBD1 might be the D (5 bases). The CDR3 extends over 15 amino acids. Trimming removed 5 bases from V and 3 bases from J, with 14 bases in between. Germline values: CDR1 MNHEY, CDR2 SMNVEV (reference sequence). CDR3 sequence: CASSPLPGTNQPQHF. The CDR3 nucleotides are TGTGCCAGCAGTCCTCTTCCAGGGACCAATCAGCCCCAGCATTTT.

The chain uses TRBV29-1 and TRBJ2-3; D gene uncertain. V was cut by 7 bases and J by 5 bases, with 7 bases left in between. Germline V CDR1 and CDR2: SQVTM, ANQGSEA. This CDR3 contains 10 residues. CDR3 region: CSDILDTQYF. As DNA, the CDR3 is TGCAGCGATATTTTAGATACGCAGTATTTT.

The chain combines TRBV12-3 or TRBV12-4 with TRBJ2-2, with D maybe TRBD2 (7 bases). The CDR3 runs to 15 residues. The ends were cut back, 7 bases at V and 7 bases at J, with 19 bases in the middle. The CDR3 protein is CASTLGGGSIGELFF. Written as DNA, the CDR3 is TGTGCCAGCACTCTGGGGGGCGGGAGTATCGGGGAGCTGTTTTTT.

CDR3 DNA sequence: TGTGCCAGCAGTGAATTTGACAGCCTCTATGGCTACACCTTC. Protein: CASSEFDSLYGYTF. V and J are TRBV25-1 and TRBJ1-2, with D maybe TRBD1 (5 bases). The length of the CDR3 is 14 residues. Per the germline V gene, CDR1 is MGHDK and CDR2 is SYGVNS. Trimming removed 1 base at V and 4 bases at J, with 10 bases between.

V gene TRBV27 combines with J gene TRBJ2-3, with 7 positions matching TRBD2. Unmatched junction bases numbered 0, after V lost 5 bases and J lost 1 base. Germline V gene lookup returns CDR1 MNHEY and CDR2 SMNVEV (reference sequence). CDR3 length equals 13 residues. The CDR3 DNA sequence: TGTGCCAGCAGTACTAGCGGCACAGATACGCAGTATTTT. The encoded protein is CASSTSGTDTQYF.

The V call is TRBV13, the J call TRBJ2-7; no clear D gene. V gave up 4 bases and J gave up 1 base, with 11 bases separating them. Germline V gene sequence: CDR1 PRHDT, CDR2 FYEKMQ (reference sequence). CDR3 length equals 14 residues. The DNA of the CDR3 is TGTGCCAGCAGCTCCGTGGCGGTATCCTACGAGCAGTACTTC. Translation: CASSSVAVSYEQYF.

The V and J genes are TRBV10-3 and TRBJ1-3; D not certain. The ends were cut back, 1 base at V and 4 bases at J, with 11 bases in the middle. In germline, CDR1 is ENHRY, CDR2 SYGVKD. CDR3 length: 15 amino acids. CDR3 DNA: TGTGCCATCAGTGAGTTCGGGGTCTACGGAAACACCATATATTTT. Its translation is CAISEFGVYGNTIYF.

The chain uses TRBV19 and TRBJ1-5, with D possibly matching TRBD1 (6 bases). CDR3 length: 15 residues. V shed 1 base and J shed 3 bases, with 10 bases lying between them. Germline V lookup: CDR1 LNHDA, CDR2 SQIVND (reference sequence). DNA of the CDR3: TGTGCCAGTAGTATAGGCCAGGGGAACAATCAGCCCCAGCATTTT. Translating gives CASSIGQGNNQPQHF.

V and J are TRBV20-1 and TRBJ1-1; maybe TRBD1 (5 bases). This CDR3 spans 13 amino acids. The V gene's germline CDR1 is DFQATT and CDR2 SNEGSKA (reference sequence). V was trimmed by 2 bases and J by 1 base, leaving 8 bases between them. CDR3 coding DNA: TGCAGTGCTAGATCCAGGGCGAACACTGAAGCTTTCTTT. Its protein product is CSARSRANTEAFF.

V and J are TRBV12-3 or TRBV12-4 and TRBJ2-1; weak D call: TRBD2 (6 bases). The ends were cut back, 6 bases at V and 3 bases at J, with 15 bases in the middle. This CDR3 region has 15 residues. The CDR3 DNA sequence: TGTGCCAGCAGCCGCCGGGACTCTCTCTACAATGAGCAGTTCTTC. Its translation is CASSRRDSLYNEQFF.

The J gene is TRBJ2-1, the V gene TRBV19; TRBD2 matches 11 bases. CDR1 and CDR2 from the germline V gene are LNHDA and SQIVND (reference sequence). V lost 6 bases and J lost 9; bases outside the gene matches: 10. There are 15 residues in the CDR3. The CDR3 bases are TGTGCCAGTAGCCCGGGACTAGCGGCCTTTACTGAGCAGTTCTTC. Its protein product is CASSPGLAAFTEQFF.

The J gene is TRBJ2-7, the V gene TRBV7-9; 7 positions agree with TRBD1. The CDR3 has 14 residues. From germline, CDR1 is SEHNR and CDR2 FQNEAQ (reference sequence). The V gene end was trimmed by 5 bases and the J gene end by 5 bases; junction bases not matched to a gene: 9. CDR3 region: CASSGGRGQNEQYF. In DNA form, the CDR3 reads TGTGCCAGCAGCGGAGGAAGGGGACAGAACGAGCAGTACTTC.

The V call is TRBV6-2 or TRBV6-3, the J call TRBJ2-3; D is ambiguous. This CDR3 has 17 amino acids. Looked up from germline, CDR1 is MNHEY and CDR2 is SVGEGT. Between the trimmed V and J ends, which lost 0 bases and 1 base, there was a span of 14 bases. The CDR3 DNA is TGTGCCAGCAGTTACTCGAAGTACGGCCCCCGCACAGATACGCAGTATTTT. Its translation is CASSYSKYGPRTDTQYF.

This chain uses TRBV11-2 with TRBJ2-1; D possibly corresponds to TRBD2 (6 bases). This CDR3 region has 15 residues. Trimming shortened V by 4 bases and J by 8 bases, and 18 bases separated the two germline ends. Germline V CDR1 and CDR2: SGHAT, FQNNGV. The CDR3 spells CASSSILGLRDEQFF. The CDR3 nucleotides read TGTGCCAGCAGCTCCATACTGGGACTTCGGGATGAGCAGTTCTTC.